This T cell receptor beta chain was profiled in a study of brain T cells in children with intractable seizures. Study results and limitations: Patients' HCMV serostatus was unknown; virus specificity rests on CDR3 similarity alone. Top 50 brain clonotypes included both public and private clones.

As to this clone: Its antigen is not known.

The sequenced cases were selected for having the highest brain T cell transcript signatures. Pre-surgery treatment included at least one anti-epileptic drug. This CDR3 contains 14 residues. Germline values: CDR1 MNHNY, CDR2 SVGAGI (reference sequence). Trimming cost V 3 bases and J 4 bases, with 10 bases left between them. The data were produced by immunoSEQ multiplex PCR, yet TCRdb's version contains in-frame clones alone and is incomplete. The data contain some 7,700 clones, approximately 73% of them singletons. The TCR originated in a boy in the first two years of life with tuberous sclerosis and intractable seizures. This rearrangement joins TRBV6-6 to TRBJ1-5, with D possibly TRBD1 on 5 matching bases. The sample here was resected brain tissue, taken at surgery. The chain's CDR3 is CASSYGGVNQPQHF. The DNA of the CDR3 is TGTGCCAGCAGTTATGGGGGGGTGAATCAGCCCCAGCATTTT.